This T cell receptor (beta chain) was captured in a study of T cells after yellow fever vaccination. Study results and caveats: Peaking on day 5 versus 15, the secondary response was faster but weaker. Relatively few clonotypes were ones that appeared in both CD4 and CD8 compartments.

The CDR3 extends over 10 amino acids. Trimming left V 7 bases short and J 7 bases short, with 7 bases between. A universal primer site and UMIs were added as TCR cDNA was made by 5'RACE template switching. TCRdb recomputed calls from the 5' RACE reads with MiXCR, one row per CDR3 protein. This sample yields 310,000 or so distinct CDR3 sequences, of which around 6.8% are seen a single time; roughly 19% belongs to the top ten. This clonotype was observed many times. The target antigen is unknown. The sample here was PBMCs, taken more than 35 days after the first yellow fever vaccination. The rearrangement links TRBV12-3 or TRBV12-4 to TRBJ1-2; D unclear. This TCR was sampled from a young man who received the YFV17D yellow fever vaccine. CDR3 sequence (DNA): TGTGCCAGCACTAAGAGTGGCTACACCTTC. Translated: CASTKSGYTF.